Each of the 29 T cell receptor beta chains below was sequenced from the same sample in a study of blood T cells in healthy people across ages. Next came a second PCR, run for about 6 to 12 cycles, which used a sample-barcoded 5' primer along with a J-beta primer mix. TCRdb re-analysed the 5' RACE reads in MiXCR, keeping a single row per CDR3 protein. The sample yields 850,000 to 1,000,000 distinct CDR3 sequences, roughly 50% seen once. Sequencing used blood. These receptors were obtained from a man aged 25-40 years in good health.

V is TRBV3-1 and J is TRBJ2-3, with no clear D. The V and J ends lost 5 bases and 0 bases respectively, with 9 bases between them. Germline lookup yields CDR1 LGHDT and CDR2 YNNKEL (reference sequence). The CDR3 sequence is 14 residues long. CDR3 coding DNA: TGTGCCAGCAGCGCACAGACTAGCACAGATACGCAGTATTTT. This translates into CASSAQTSTDTQYF.

Turning to this clonotype: Relative to the germline gene, one junction end is altered; a read error may explain this. The chain uses TRBV11-2 and TRBJ2-6, with D possibly being TRBD1 (6 bases). Germline CDR1 is SGHAT and CDR2 is FQNNGV. The CDR3 length is 17 residues. CDR3 nucleotides: TGTGCCGGCAGCCCGGGGAAGGACAGCTCTGGGGCCAACGTCCTGACTTTC. This codes for CAGSPGKDSSGANVLTF.

Only a few counts were recorded for this clonotype. The V gene is TRBV18, the J gene TRBJ1-1; weak D call: TRBD1 (6 bases). The V end was cut by 3 bases, the J end by 4 bases, with 9 bases between. Germline lookup yields CDR1 KGHSH and CDR2 LQKENI. This CDR3 region has 13 residues. The CDR3 reads CASSPTGFTEAFF. In nucleotides, the CDR3 is TGTGCCAGCTCACCCACAGGGTTCACTGAAGCTTTCTTT.

This chain joins TRBV7-9 and TRBJ1-3, with D perhaps TRBD1 (6 bases). This CDR3 has 16 amino acids. Germline lookup yields CDR1 SEHNR and CDR2 FQNEAQ (reference sequence). V was cut by 3 bases and J by 0 bases, with 12 bases left in between. The CDR3 loop is CASSFYRVYSGNTIYF. Here the CDR3 DNA reads TGTGCCAGCAGCTTTTACAGGGTCTACTCTGGAAACACCATATATTTT.

The chain links TRBV24-1 to TRBJ1-4; D is perhaps TRBD1 (5 bases). The germline V gene has CDR1 KGHDR and CDR2 SFDVKD. The CDR3 has 15 amino acids. V was cut by 2 bases and J by 5 bases, with 11 bases left in between. The CDR3 DNA sequence: TGTGCCACCAGTGATTCGACAGCCAACAATGAAAAACTGTTTTTT. It specifies CATSDSTANNEKLFF.

In its sample, this clonotype was seen a few times. This chain links TRBV20-1 with TRBJ2-7; TRBD1 might be the D (6 bases). Trimming stripped 4 bases from V and 3 bases from J, with 16 bases between. The germline V gene encodes CDR1 DFQATT and CDR2 SNEGSKA (reference sequence). The CDR3 contains 14 residues. The CDR3 region has the DNA TGCAGTGCTAATCAAAACAGGGACAACTACGAGCAGTACTTC. Its translation is CSANQNRDNYEQYF.

This chain connects TRBV20-1 to TRBJ2-7; 8 bases align to TRBD1. Germline V gene sequence: CDR1 DFQATT, CDR2 SNEGSKA (reference sequence). The CDR3 totals 17 residues. V lost 3 bases and J lost 1; bases outside the gene matches: 14. The CDR3 nucleotides read TGCAGTGCTAGGACGGACGCAGGGGGCTGGGTATCCTACGAGCAGTACTTC. Its translation is CSARTDAGGWVSYEQYF.

The chain links TRBV20-1 to TRBJ2-3; no clear D gene. This CDR3 is built from 14 residues. Germline V lookup: CDR1 DFQATT, CDR2 SNEGSKA (reference sequence). Trimming stripped 2 bases from V and 2 bases from J, with 11 bases between. The CDR3 loop reads CSARIWNYTDTQYF. In DNA, the CDR3 is TGCAGTGCTAGAATCTGGAATTACACAGATACGCAGTATTTT.

The genes are TRBV6-6 and TRBJ1-2; possible D gene TRBD1, 6 bases. The CDR3 length is 13 residues. CDR1 is MNHNY, CDR2 SVGAGI, per germline (reference sequence). V was cut by 10 bases and J by 4 bases, with 16 bases left in between. Here the CDR3 DNA reads TGTGCCACCGAAAACAGGGTCGTCTATGGCTACACCTTC. It encodes CATENRVVYGYTF.

The chain uses TRBV7-3 and TRBJ2-2, with 8 positions matching TRBD2. The CDR3 totals 17 residues. Germline V gene sequence: CDR1 SGHTA, CDR2 FQGTGA. The V and J ends lost 5 bases and 0 bases, in that order; junction bases with no gene match: 8. CDR3 coding DNA: TGTGCCAGCAGCGCCGAAACCGGGGGGGCGAACACCGGGGAGCTGTTTTTT. This codes for CASSAETGGANTGELFF. Using reference TRBV7-3 and TRBJ2-2 for the parts outside the CDR3, the full variable domain is GAGVSQTPSNKVTEKGKYVELRCDPISGHTALYWYRQSLGQGPEFLIYFQGTGAADDSGLPNDRFFAVRPEGSVSTLKIQRTERGDSAVYLCASSAETGGANTGELFFGEGSRLTVL.

This chain joins TRBV7-2 and TRBJ2-7, with D perhaps matching TRBD1 or TRBD2 (6 bases each). Germline V gene lookup returns CDR1 SGHTA and CDR2 FQGNSA. V was clipped by 0 bases and J by 0 bases, with 12 bases between them. The CDR3 length is 16 residues. CDR3 in DNA: TGTGCCAGCAGCTTAGCGGATCGGGGGCCCTCCTACGAGCAGTACTTC. It specifies CASSLADRGPSYEQYF.

This clonotype has just one count. The chain links TRBV4-2 to TRBJ1-4, with TRBD1 matching over 11 bases. V lost 0 bases, J lost 7 bases, and 1 base stayed unmatched. This CDR3 has 15 amino acids. CDR1 is LGHNA, CDR2 YNFKEQ, per germline. CDR3 nucleotides: TGTGCCAGCAGCCAAGATGGGACAGGGGGTGAAAAACTGTTTTTT. It codes for CASSQDGTGGEKLFF.

This clonotype showed up just a few times. V gene TRBV4-2 combines with J gene TRBJ1-2; possibly TRBD1 for D (5 bases). V lost 0 bases and J 6 bases, leaving 11 bases between the germline ends. CDR3 size: 14 residues. CDR1 and CDR2 from the germline V gene are LGHNA and YNFKEQ. CDR3 protein: CASSQDLEGNGYTF. For the CDR3, the DNA is TGTGCCAGCAGCCAAGATCTGGAGGGGAATGGCTACACCTTC.

The chain employs TRBV27 and TRBJ2-1; D is tentatively TRBD1 or TRBD2 (6 bases each). The length of the CDR3 is 15 residues. Germline loops: CDR1 MNHEY, CDR2 SMNVEV (reference sequence). The germline V and J ends were trimmed by 5 bases and 5 bases, with 16 bases remaining between them. CDR3 coding DNA: TGTGCCAGCAGTCGCGGCCGGGGGCGAAACAATGAGCAGTTCTTC. This gives the protein CASSRGRGRNNEQFF.

The V and J genes are TRBV6-2 or TRBV6-3 and TRBJ2-1; D gene uncertain. The CDR3 has 18 amino acids. Trimming took off 0 bases at V and 4 bases at J, with 19 bases between the two ends. CDR1 and CDR2 (germline): MNHEY, SVGEGT. This chain's CDR3 is CASSYSSLGLNYYNEQFF. Here the CDR3 DNA reads TGTGCCAGCAGTTACTCATCCTTAGGCTTAAACTATTACAATGAGCAGTTCTTC.

As concerns this clonotype: A junction boundary mismatches the germline segment, possibly from a read error. The V and J genes are TRBV5-6 and TRBJ1-2, with a tentative D call TRBD1 (5 bases). CDR1 is SGHDT, CDR2 YYEEEE, per germline. This CDR3 is 18 amino acids long. In DNA form, the CDR3 reads TGTGCCGGCAGCATCCCTCCCCGAAGGATGGGGCCCCTTTATGGCTACACCTTC. Amino acids: CAGSIPPRRMGPLYGYTF.

This clonotype was observed a handful of times. The chain recombines TRBV28 with TRBJ2-1; D is uncertain. Germline CDR1 MDHEN, CDR2 SYDVKM. The CDR3 contains 13 residues. The V end lost 5 bases, the J end lost 8 bases, and 13 bases lay between the germline ends. The CDR3 spells CASSNPTPDEQFF. CDR3 nucleotide sequence: TGTGCCAGCAGTAACCCTACCCCCGATGAGCAGTTCTTC.

This clonotype occurred a few times. The V and J genes are TRBV29-1 and TRBJ2-5; 8 bases agree with TRBD1. The V gene end was trimmed by 6 bases and the J gene end by 5 bases; junction bases not matched to a gene: 11. In germline, CDR1 is SQVTM, CDR2 ANQGSEA. The CDR3 totals 14 residues. The CDR3 DNA is TGCAGCGTGTACGCGACAGGGGTCGGGGAGACCCAGTACTTC. Its protein product is CSVYATGVGETQYF.

Concerning this clonotype itself: One end of the junction fails to match germline, which may point to a read error. The chain carries TRBV5-1 and TRBJ1-1; D perhaps matches TRBD1 (5 bases). The germline gives CDR1 SGHRS, CDR2 YFSETQ. The CDR3 is 13 amino acids. The DNA for the CDR3 is TGCGCCAGCAGCTCCAGGGAGGCCACTGGAGCTTTCTTT. Protein: CASSSREATGAFF.

The V call is TRBV12-3 or TRBV12-4, the J call TRBJ2-3, with D perhaps matching TRBD1 or TRBD2 (6 bases each). The CDR3 consists of 13 residues. The V end lost 6 bases, the J end lost 8 bases, and 15 bases lay between the germline ends. The CDR3 DNA reads TGTGCCAGCAGCCCCCGACTAGGGGGTACGCAGTATTTT. This translates into CASSPRLGGTQYF.

This clonotype was counted between two and nine times. The chain has TRBV20-1 and TRBJ1-2; no reliable D call. Per germline, CDR1 DFQATT and CDR2 SNEGSKA (reference sequence). Trimming pared 1 base from V and 6 bases from J, leaving 15 bases between. The CDR3 covers 14 residues. The CDR3 region is CSARAGRGPDGYTF. As DNA, the CDR3 is TGCAGTGCTAGAGCCGGGAGAGGGCCTGATGGCTACACCTTC.

The chain combines TRBV20-1 with TRBJ2-3; 8 bases fit TRBD2. The CDR3 has 14 amino acids. V was pared by 2 bases and J by 2 bases, with 3 bases of the junction left unmatched. In germline, CDR1 is DFQATT, CDR2 SNEGSKA (reference sequence). The CDR3 sequence is CSARTSGPTDTQYF. The CDR3 DNA reads TGCAGTGCTAGAACTAGCGGACCCACAGATACGCAGTATTTT.

This clonotype has a count of ten or more. This chain connects TRBV7-2 to TRBJ2-3, with D maybe TRBD2 (6 bases). V lost 5 bases and J 1 base, leaving 16 bases between the germline ends. There are 16 residues in the CDR3. CDR1 SGHTA and CDR2 FQGNSA come from the germline V gene. The CDR3 protein is CASSAPGLQRTDTQYF. The CDR3 DNA reads TGTGCCAGCAGCGCCCCGGGACTCCAGCGCACAGATACGCAGTATTTT.

CDR3 amino acids: CASSLEWTVREAFF. CDR3 nucleotide sequence: TGTGCCAGCAGCTTAGAATGGACGGTCCGGGAAGCTTTCTTT. This sequence joins TRBV11-3 and TRBJ1-1; D is unclear. The CDR3 totals 14 residues. V was cut by 0 bases and J by 8 bases, with 13 bases left in between. Germline CDR1 is SGHNT and CDR2 is YENEEA.

The chain links TRBV5-1 to TRBJ2-7; D may be TRBD1 (5 bases). Germline loops: CDR1 SGHRS, CDR2 YFSETQ. This CDR3 has 14 residues. V was clipped by 3 bases and J by 5 bases, with 15 bases between them. The CDR3 coding sequence is TGCGCCAGCAGCTCCGAGACAGTAATCCACGAGCAGTACTTC. Amino acids: CASSSETVIHEQYF.

Concerning this clonotype itself: Just one base apart from a much larger clone, this may be a read error. J is TRBJ2-7 and V is TRBV3-1, with unresolved D. This CDR3 spans 15 amino acids. Germline-derived CDR1 and CDR2 are LGHDT and YNNKEL (reference sequence). DNA of the CDR3: TGTGCCAGCAGCCAAGGCGCGGCAGCAGTCTACGAGCGGTACTTC. Translation gives CASSQGAAAVYERYF.

The rearrangement joins TRBV11-2 to TRBJ2-4, with TRBD1 matching over 8 bases. The J call may be incorrect, as the DNA end agrees better with TRBJ2-7. Germline lookup yields CDR1 SGHAT and CDR2 FQNNGV. This CDR3 has 15 residues. CDR3 amino acids: CASSLVYRGSYEQYF. CDR3 in DNA: TGTGCCAGCAGCTTAGTTTACAGGGGGTCCTACGAGCAGTACTTC.

The chain uses TRBV7-2 and TRBJ2-7; TRBD1 agrees at 8 bases. CDR1 and CDR2 from the germline V gene are SGHTA and FQGNSA. V dropped 7 bases and J dropped 4; count of bases not matched to a gene: 9. This CDR3 has 14 amino acids. The CDR3 sequence: CASTAQTGVYEQYF. In nucleotides, the CDR3 is TGTGCCAGCACCGCGCAGACAGGGGTGTACGAGCAGTACTTC.

This rearrangement joins TRBV18 to TRBJ2-3, with TRBD1 matching 9 bases. The CDR3 has 16 amino acids. V lost 3 bases and J lost 0; bases outside the gene matches: 4. Germline V lookup: CDR1 KGHSH, CDR2 LQKENI. This CDR3 is CASSPGTGSSTDTQYF. As DNA, the CDR3 is TGTGCCAGCTCACCTGGGACAGGGAGCAGCACAGATACGCAGTATTTT. Looking up the rest from reference TRBV18 and TRBJ2-3 gives the full variable domain: NAGVMQNPRHLVRRRGQEARLRCSPMKGHSHVYWYRQLPEEGLKFMVYLQKENIIDESGMPKERFSAEFPKEGPSILRIQQVVRGDSAAYFCASSPGTGSSTDTQYFGPGTRLTVL.